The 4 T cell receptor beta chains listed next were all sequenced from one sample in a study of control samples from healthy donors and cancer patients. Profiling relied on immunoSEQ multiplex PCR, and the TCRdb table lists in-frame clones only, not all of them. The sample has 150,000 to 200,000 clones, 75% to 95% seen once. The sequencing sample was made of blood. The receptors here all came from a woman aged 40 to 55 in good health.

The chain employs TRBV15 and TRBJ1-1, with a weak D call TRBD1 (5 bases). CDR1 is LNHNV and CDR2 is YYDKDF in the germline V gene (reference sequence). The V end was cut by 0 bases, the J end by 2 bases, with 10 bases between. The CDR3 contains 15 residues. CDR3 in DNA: TGTGCCACCAGCAGAGAAGTAACAGGCAACACTGAAGCTTTCTTT. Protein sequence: CATSREVTGNTEAFF. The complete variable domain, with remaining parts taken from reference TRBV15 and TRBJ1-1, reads DAMVIQNPRYQVTQFGKPVTLSCSQTLNHNVMYWYQQKSSQAPKLLFHYYDKDFNNEADTPDNFQSRRPNTSFCFLDIRSPGLGDTAMYLCATSREVTGNTEAFFGQGTRLTVV.

The CDR3 DNA is TGTGCCAGCAGCCCCCGGTTACAGGAGACAGATACGCAGTATTTT. This codes for CASSPRLQETDTQYF. This sequence joins TRBV6-5 and TRBJ2-3, with D possibly being TRBD1 (5 bases). Trimming removed 6 bases from V and 3 bases from J, with 16 bases in between. The CDR3 consists of 15 residues. Germline loops: CDR1 MNHEY, CDR2 SVGAGI.

CDR3 sequence reads: CASSLSEVGWRNSPLHF. As DNA, the CDR3 is TGTGCCAGCAGCCTCTCCGAAGTAGGGTGGCGTAATTCACCCCTCCACTTT. The J gene is TRBJ1-6, the V gene TRBV7-2; D gene ambiguous. Trimming took 5 bases from V and 6 from J, leaving 20 bases between them. Germline loops: CDR1 SGHTA, CDR2 FQGNSA. The CDR3 contains 17 residues. The full variable domain, its missing parts supplied by reference TRBV7-2 and TRBJ1-6, is GAGVSQSPSNKVTEKGKDVELRCDPISGHTALYWYRQSLGQGLEFLIYFQGNSAPDKSGLPSDRFSAERTGGSVSTLTIQRTQQEDSAVYLCASSLSEVGWRNSPLHFGNGTRLTVT.

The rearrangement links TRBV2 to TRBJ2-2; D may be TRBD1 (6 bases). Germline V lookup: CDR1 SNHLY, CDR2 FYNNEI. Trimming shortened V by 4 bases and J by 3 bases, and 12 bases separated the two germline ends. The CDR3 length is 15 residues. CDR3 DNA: TGTGCCAGCAGTGTAGAGGGGGTAGACACCGGGGAGCTGTTTTTT. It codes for CASSVEGVDTGELFF.